These T cell receptor beta chains were read from a single sample in a study of blood T cell repertoires in COVID-19. Sequenced by immunoSEQ multiplex PCR; TCRdb stores in-frame clones only, minus some. The table lists under 150,000 clones, around 88% of them singletons. Material: PBMCs or T cells enriched from blood (not recorded which). The origin of the receptors is a woman aged 45-65 years who had recovered from COVID-19. Each CDR3 is given with its conserved first and last residue. The order of the fields is J gene, V gene, clone size, D gene, CDR3 length, CDR3 protein. The D gene is left open where the match is weak. Some rows mark clone size as missing; the rest say once, few, many or name a class of expanded clone.

j_gene: TRBJ1-4; v_gene: TRBV5-1; abundance: few; d_gene: .; len: 14; CDR3aa: CASSSGATNEKLFF
j_gene: TRBJ1-6; v_gene: TRBV5-5; abundance: .; d_gene: .; len: 15; CDR3aa: CASSFGRGAYSPLHF
j_gene: TRBJ1-2; v_gene: TRBV9; abundance: .; d_gene: .; len: 15; CDR3aa: CASSGTAEANYGYTF
j_gene: TRBJ2-6; v_gene: TRBV9; abundance: once; d_gene: TRBD1; len: 16; CDR3aa: CASRSGTGAGANVLTF
j_gene: TRBJ2-3; v_gene: TRBV15; abundance: .; d_gene: .; len: 14; CDR3aa: CATSRGQGTDTQYF
j_gene: TRBJ1-1; v_gene: TRBV9; abundance: .; d_gene: .; len: 17; CDR3aa: CASSVATVETPGTEAFF
j_gene: TRBJ1-5; v_gene: TRBV4-1; abundance: .; d_gene: .; len: 16; CDR3aa: CASSRGPGVSNQPQHF
j_gene: TRBJ1-2; v_gene: TRBV19; abundance: .; d_gene: TRBD1; len: 15; CDR3aa: CASTPPLGQGNGYTF
j_gene: TRBJ1-5; v_gene: TRBV2; abundance: .; d_gene: TRBD1; len: 15; CDR3aa: CASRKDRGSNQPQHF
j_gene: TRBJ2-2; v_gene: TRBV6-5; abundance: .; d_gene: TRBD1; len: 15; CDR3aa: CASSRDRGGTGELFF
j_gene: TRBJ1-5; v_gene: TRBV19; abundance: .; d_gene: .; len: 14; CDR3aa: CASSRGGGNQPQHF
j_gene: TRBJ2-3; v_gene: TRBV5-1; abundance: .; d_gene: TRBD2; len: 15; CDR3aa: CASSDQAGSADTQYF
j_gene: TRBJ1-2; v_gene: TRBV24-1; abundance: .; d_gene: .; len: 14; CDR3aa: CATSDRGTNYGYTF
j_gene: TRBJ2-2; v_gene: TRBV5-5; abundance: .; d_gene: TRBD2; len: 14; CDR3aa: CASSLKRGTGELFF
j_gene: TRBJ2-7; v_gene: TRBV4-2; abundance: .; d_gene: .; len: 14; CDR3aa: CASSLGLEVYEQYF
j_gene: TRBJ1-1; v_gene: TRBV2; abundance: .; d_gene: .; len: 15; CDR3aa: CASRRYTGPNTEAFF
j_gene: TRBJ1-6; v_gene: TRBV11-3; abundance: .; d_gene: TRBD1; len: 15; CDR3aa: CASSSRTGQDSPLHF
j_gene: TRBJ1-6; v_gene: TRBV5-6; abundance: .; d_gene: .; len: 14; CDR3aa: CASSPGSYNSPLHF
j_gene: TRBJ1-2; v_gene: TRBV6-5; abundance: .; d_gene: .; len: 13; CDR3aa: CASSYQDNYGYTF
j_gene: TRBJ1-2; v_gene: TRBV7-9; abundance: .; d_gene: TRBD1; len: 14; CDR3aa: CASSLDGTATGYTF
j_gene: TRBJ1-2; v_gene: TRBV3-1/TRBV3-2; abundance: once; d_gene: .; len: 15; CDR3aa: CASSQDAGGSYGYTF
j_gene: TRBJ2-1; v_gene: TRBV11-3; abundance: .; d_gene: TRBD2; len: 17; CDR3aa: CASSSRTSGGPDNEQFF
j_gene: TRBJ2-7; v_gene: TRBV19; abundance: many; d_gene: TRBD2; len: 15; CDR3aa: CASSTGLAVYYEQYF
j_gene: TRBJ2-7; v_gene: TRBV5-4; abundance: .; d_gene: TRBD1; len: 15; CDR3aa: CASSTRTGSSYEQYF
j_gene: TRBJ1-1; v_gene: TRBV5-1; abundance: .; d_gene: TRBD1; len: 13; CDR3aa: CASSPGTGTEAFF
j_gene: TRBJ2-1; v_gene: TRBV11-3; abundance: once; d_gene: TRBD2; len: 16; CDR3aa: CASSIRTSGGYNEQFF
j_gene: TRBJ1-4; v_gene: TRBV7-2; abundance: .; d_gene: .; len: 15; CDR3aa: CASSYPRSSNEKLFF
j_gene: TRBJ2-7; v_gene: TRBV2; abundance: .; d_gene: TRBD2; len: 12; CDR3aa: CASSEAGGQQYF
j_gene: TRBJ2-2; v_gene: TRBV5-1; abundance: .; d_gene: TRBD1; len: 13; CDR3aa: CATGDRGTGELFF
j_gene: TRBJ2-2; v_gene: TRBV6-5; abundance: .; d_gene: TRBD1; len: 15; CDR3aa: CASRIGTGYTGELFF
j_gene: TRBJ2-1; v_gene: TRBV7-6; abundance: .; d_gene: .; len: 16; CDR3aa: CASSLAGRNAYNEQFF
j_gene: TRBJ2-5; v_gene: TRBV10-3; abundance: .; d_gene: TRBD2; len: 16; CDR3aa: CAISEGTSGGQETQYF
j_gene: TRBJ2-3; v_gene: TRBV24-1; abundance: once; d_gene: .; len: 16; CDR3aa: CATSGPGQSHTDTQYF
j_gene: TRBJ1-6; v_gene: TRBV10-3; abundance: few; d_gene: TRBD1; len: 13; CDR3aa: CATGRGNNSPLHF
j_gene: TRBJ1-2; v_gene: TRBV7-8; abundance: few; d_gene: .; len: 14; CDR3aa: CASSLAGKAYGYTF
j_gene: TRBJ2-5; v_gene: TRBV3-1/TRBV3-2; abundance: few; d_gene: .; len: 17; CDR3aa: CASSQSAVLRFVETQYF
j_gene: TRBJ1-2; v_gene: TRBV2; abundance: .; d_gene: .; len: 14; CDR3aa: CASSVRGQNYGYTF
j_gene: TRBJ2-2; v_gene: TRBV6-1; abundance: .; d_gene: .; len: 14; CDR3aa: CASSEPGLAGELFF
j_gene: TRBJ1-1; v_gene: TRBV5-6; abundance: .; d_gene: TRBD1; len: 13; CDR3aa: CANQTGLNTEAFF
j_gene: TRBJ2-7; v_gene: TRBV5-1; abundance: .; d_gene: TRBD2; len: 15; CDR3aa: CASSLGGTSNYEQYF
j_gene: TRBJ2-2; v_gene: TRBV19; abundance: .; d_gene: .; len: 13; CDR3aa: CASSLTVTGELFF
j_gene: TRBJ2-7; v_gene: TRBV4-2; abundance: .; d_gene: .; len: 16; CDR3aa: CASSQGSQGGSYEQYF
j_gene: TRBJ2-1; v_gene: TRBV7-8; abundance: .; d_gene: TRBD1; len: 15; CDR3aa: CASSFGTGGYNEQFF
j_gene: TRBJ2-2; v_gene: TRBV7-3; abundance: .; d_gene: .; len: 12; CDR3aa: CASSPSTGELFF
j_gene: TRBJ2-1; v_gene: TRBV7-9; abundance: .; d_gene: TRBD1; len: 15; CDR3aa: CASSFLGTEDNEQFF
j_gene: TRBJ1-5; v_gene: TRBV30; abundance: .; d_gene: .; len: 11; CDR3aa: CAWSAPGPQHF
j_gene: TRBJ2-5; v_gene: TRBV4-1; abundance: .; d_gene: TRBD1; len: 15; CDR3aa: CASSQPRDRGKTQYF
j_gene: TRBJ2-1; v_gene: TRBV10-1; abundance: .; d_gene: TRBD2; len: 16; CDR3aa: CASSGSERGTYNEQFF